A selection of T cell receptor beta chains follows, all from one sample in a study of blood T cell repertoires in COVID-19. Measured with immunoSEQ multiplex PCR; TCRdb has only the in-frame clones, and not every one. The data contain fewer than 500,000 clones, roughly 87% of them singletons. The sequencing sample was made of PBMCs or T cells enriched from blood (not recorded which). These receptors originate from a woman aged 18-35 years who had recovered from COVID-19. CDR3s include the opening cysteine and the closing phenylalanine or tryptophan. Each record gives: J gene, V gene, clone size, D gene, CDR3 DNA, CDR3 protein. D genes are given only for firm matches. Part of the rows lack a size; the others show once, few, many or a class for expanded clones.

TRBJ2-5 TRBV2 - - TGTGCCAGCAGTGGGAACGGGGTAGAGACCCAGTACTTC CASSGNGVETQYF
TRBJ2-1 TRBV3-1/TRBV3-2 - TRBD2 TGTGCCAGCAGCCAACATCCCAGCGGGGTGTACAATGAGCAGTTCTTC CASSQHPSGVYNEQFF
TRBJ2-5 TRBV4-2 - - TGTGCCAGCAGCCAAGTTCTCGGGTTTGAAGAGACCCAGTACTTC CASSQVLGFEETQYF
TRBJ2-7 TRBV28 - - TGTGCCAGCAGTTTGGTCATACCCGTCAGTCGGTACTTC CASSLVIPVSRYF
TRBJ1-5 TRBV7-2 - TRBD1 TGTGCCAGCAGCCAGCGACAGGGGGCAGGGCAGCCCCAGCATTTT CASSQRQGAGQPQHF
TRBJ2-5 TRBV11-3 - TRBD1 TGTGCCAGCAGCCCCGGGACAGGGGAAGAGACCCAGTACTTC CASSPGTGEETQYF
TRBJ2-5 TRBV5-1 - TRBD1 TGCGCCAGCAGGAAGGACAGGGCAACGGAGACCCAGTACTTC CASRKDRATETQYF
TRBJ1-2 TRBV2 - - TGTGCCAGCAAACCGGGGAGGGAGAATGGCTACACCTTC CASKPGRENGYTF
TRBJ1-2 TRBV15 - - TGTGCCACCAGCAGAGAAAGCGGGTGGATGAACTATGGCTACACCTTC CATSRESGWMNYGYTF
TRBJ1-1 TRBV15 - TRBD1 TGTGCCACCAGCTTAGACAGGGAGAACACTGAAGCTTTCTTT CATSLDRENTEAFF
TRBJ2-7 TRBV3-1/TRBV3-2 - - TGTGCCAGCAGCCAATCAAACTACGAGCAGTACTTC CASSQSNYEQYF
TRBJ2-3 TRBV3-1/TRBV3-2 - - TGTGCCAGCAGCCAAGGGCTCACAGATACGCAGTATTTT CASSQGLTDTQYF
TRBJ1-2 TRBV25-1 - - TGTGCCAGCAGTCAATACGGGGACTATGGCTACACCTTC CASSQYGDYGYTF
TRBJ2-7 TRBV6-5 - - TGTGCCAGCAGCCCCAGCCCCCGTACGGGGAAGTACTTC CASSPSPRTGKYF
TRBJ2-1 TRBV30 - TRBD1 TGTGCCGCCAATAACAGGGGAAGGGACAATGAGCAGTTCTTC CAANNRGRDNEQFF
TRBJ1-1 TRBV7-9 - - TGTGCCAGCACCCTTCCGAACTACATGAACACTGAAGCTTTCTTT CASTLPNYMNTEAFF
TRBJ1-2 TRBV5-8 - - TGTGCCAGCAGCTTGTACAGCAAACATGGCTACACCTTC CASSLYSKHGYTF
TRBJ1-2 TRBV28 once TRBD1 TGTGCCAGCAGTTTGCGAGGACAGGGATATAGAGGCTACACCTTC CASSLRGQGYRGYTF
TRBJ2-5 TRBV30 once - TGTGCCTGGAATCATAGGGGTCCTCAAGAGACCCAGTACTTC CAWNHRGPQETQYF
TRBJ2-5 TRBV7-6 - - TGTGCCAGCAGCTTAAACAGGGAAGAGACCCAGTACTTC CASSLNREETQYF
TRBJ2-2 TRBV11-3 - - TGTGCCAGCAGCTCCCCGGAGGGGGGGTCGTTCACCGGGGAGCTGTTTTTT CASSSPEGGSFTGELFF
TRBJ2-5 TRBV3-1/TRBV3-2 - TRBD2 TGTGCCAGCAGCCACGGCGGGGGGGATGTTACCCCATTTCAAGAGACCCAGTACTTC CASSHGGGDVTPFQETQYF
TRBJ1-1 TRBV7-9 - - TGTGCCAGCAGCTCCCTAATGAACACTGAAGCTTTCTTT CASSSLMNTEAFF
TRBJ2-1 TRBV5-1 - TRBD1 TGCGCCAGCAGCCCAGCAGGGGGCTACAATGAGCAGTTCTTC CASSPAGGYNEQFF
TRBJ2-5 TRBV5-1 - - TGCGCCAGCAGCTTCGCCGCGACAGCAGAGACCCAGTACTTC CASSFAATAETQYF
TRBJ2-2 TRBV5-4 - - TGTGCCAGCAGCTCCAAGGAGGGACCGAACACCGGGGAGCTGTTTTTT CASSSKEGPNTGELFF
TRBJ2-5 TRBV2 - TRBD1 TGTGCCAGCTCCCGACAGGGGATTCAAGAGACCCAGTACTTC CASSRQGIQETQYF
TRBJ2-3 TRBV5-1 - TRBD1 TGCGCCAGCAGCCCTAGACAGGGGGCCGAGGCAGCAGATACGCAGTATTTT CASSPRQGAEAADTQYF
TRBJ2-7 TRBV2 few TRBD2 TGTGCCAGCAGCGCAGGGAGGGAGTACTTC CASSAGREYF
TRBJ2-3 TRBV24-1 - TRBD2 TGTGCCACCAGTGACCCGACTAGCGGGGGAGGCACAGATACGCAGTATTTT CATSDPTSGGGTDTQYF
TRBJ2-5 TRBV28 - TRBD1 TGTGCCAGCAGTCAGGACAGGAGGGAGACCCAGTACTTC CASSQDRRETQYF
TRBJ2-1 TRBV19 few TRBD2 TGTGCCAGTAGTACCCGCTCCTTAGCGGGGGGCCCGGACAATGAGCAGTTCTTC CASSTRSLAGGPDNEQFF
TRBJ1-6 TRBV28 - TRBD1 TGTGCCAGCAGCGGTGATAGATGGGGACAGGGATATTCACCCCTCCACTTT CASSGDRWGQGYSPLHF
TRBJ2-7 TRBV10-1 - - TGCGCCAGCAGTGGATCTAGAGACGAGCAGTACTTC CASSGSRDEQYF
TRBJ1-2 TRBV7-2 - - TGTGCCAGCAGCTTAGGAGGGAAAAACTATGGCTACACCTTC CASSLGGKNYGYTF
TRBJ2-1 TRBV5-1 - - TGCGCCAGCAGCTTGGCCCCAGCGGGTGGCTACAATGAGCAGTTCTTC CASSLAPAGGYNEQFF
TRBJ2-7 TRBV19 few TRBD2 TGTGCCAGTAGTGCGGCTAGCGGGCTGGGGAGGAACGACGAGCAGTACTTC CASSAASGLGRNDEQYF
TRBJ1-1 TRBV12-2 - - TGTGCAAGTCGCTTAGTCCCTCGGGGAGTAAACACTGAAGCTTTCTTT CASRLVPRGVNTEAFF
TRBJ1-1 TRBV10-3 - TRBD1 TGTGCCATCAGATACAGGGGGGACACTGAAGCTTTCTTT CAIRYRGDTEAFF
TRBJ2-5 TRBV4-1 - - TGCGCCAGCAGCCACCCCAGTGGGGCTGTGGGCGTCGGCCAGACCCAGTACTTC CASSHPSGAVGVGQTQYF
TRBJ1-3 TRBV5-1 - - TGCGCCAGCAGCCCCCGGACGGCGGGGGGAAACACCATATATTTT CASSPRTAGGNTIYF
TRBJ1-2 TRBV2 - TRBD1 TGTGCCAGCAGCAAGGACAGGGAGAAGTATGGCTACACCTTC CASSKDREKYGYTF
TRBJ2-7 TRBV19 - TRBD1 TGTGCCAGTAGTACGAGGACAGGGGTCCTGGCAATCGAGCAGTACTTC CASSTRTGVLAIEQYF
TRBJ2-5 TRBV2 - - TGTGCCAGCACGTCCCAAGGGGTAGAGACCCAGTACTTC CASTSQGVETQYF
TRBJ2-2 TRBV7-7 few TRBD1 TGTGCTAGCAGCCCCGGGACAGGAGAAAACACCGGGGAGCTGTTTTTT CASSPGTGENTGELFF
TRBJ2-3 TRBV5-4 - TRBD1 TGTGCCAGCAGCTTGGCCGGGACAGGGGGCGAGGATACGCAGTATTTT CASSLAGTGGEDTQYF
TRBJ1-1 TRBV25-1 - - TGTGCCAGCAGTGAGCCCGGGACTTCGGACACTGAAGCTTTCTTT CASSEPGTSDTEAFF
TRBJ2-7 TRBV18 - TRBD2 TGTGCCAGCTCACCAGGACTAGCGTCGGGCGAGCAGTACTTC CASSPGLASGEQYF